This record concerns one T cell receptor beta chain sequence. The sample comes from a study of radiation and T cells in renal cell carcinoma. Germline assignment: CDR1 MDHEN and CDR2 SYDVKM. With V trimmed by 2 bases and J by 10 bases, 2 bases remained unmatched. CDR3 length: 13 amino acids. TCRdb keeps only in-frame clones here, not all; method: immunoSEQ multiplex PCR. Among over 85,000 clones listed, 85% were seen once. Documented time point: blood 4 weeks post-SBRT, at nephrectomy. Stated treatment: 15 Gy SBRT to primary tumor, nephrectomy 4 weeks later. Radiation-treated patients gave blood at baseline, week 2 and week 4.

This sample comprised blood, obtained from a patient whose treatment included radiotherapy and nephrectomy. The chain carries TRBV28 and TRBJ1-1, with 12 bases that match TRBD1. The clonotype was recovered from a man aged 50-60 years with renal cell carcinoma. CDR3 sequence reads: CASSLPGQGAAFF. CDR3 sequence (DNA): TGTGCCAGCAGTTTACCGGGACAGGGGGCAGCTTTCTTT. The whole variable domain, remainder taken from reference TRBV28 and TRBJ1-1, is DVKVTQSSRYLVKRTGEKVFLECVQDMDHENMFWYRQDPGLGLRLIYFSYDVKMKEKGDIPEGYSVSREKKERFSLILESASTNQTSMYLCASSLPGQGAAFFGQGTRLTVV.